These T cell receptor beta chains were read from a single sample in a study of cytotoxic CD8 clonotypes in ibrutinib-treated CLL. The method was immunoSEQ multiplex PCR; TCRdb's version includes in-frame clones alone and lacks a portion of them. Of around 330,000 clones listed, roughly 70% were seen once; the top ten hold approximately 6%. The starting material was PBMCs, obtained after 36 months of ibrutinib treatment. These receptors were obtained from a human donor with chronic lymphocytic leukemia. CDR3s include the opening cysteine and the closing phenylalanine or tryptophan. A D gene is named only where the DNA matches it firmly. Where a row states a size, it is once, few, many or the class of an expanded clone; other rows omit it.

V	J	size	length	D	DNA	CDR3
TRBV9	TRBJ2-1	NA	16	TRBD2	TGTGCCAGCAGCGTTCCAGCGGGAGGGCCGGGTAATGAGCAGTTCTTC	CASSVPAGGPGNEQFF
TRBV7-6	TRBJ2-7	NA	15	NA	TGTGCCAGCAGCTTAGGCCAGGGGCCTACCTACGAGCAGTACTTC	CASSLGQGPTYEQYF
TRBV20-1	TRBJ2-2	NA	11	NA	TGCAGTGCCTTGACCACCGGGGAGCTGTTTTTT	CSALTTGELFF
TRBV4-1	TRBJ2-1	NA	13	NA	TGCGCCAGCAGCCAAGATGGGGGGTATGAGCAGTTCTTC	CASSQDGGYEQFF
TRBV29-1	TRBJ1-2	NA	15	TRBD1	TGCAGCGTTGAAGATTGGGCAGGGGGGGACTATGGCTACACCTTC	CSVEDWAGGDYGYTF
TRBV5-1	TRBJ2-7	NA	15	NA	TGCGCCAGCAGGGGCCGGGACCAGCCTCCCTACGAGCAGTACTTC	CASRGRDQPPYEQYF
TRBV6-1	TRBJ1-5	NA	15	NA	TGTGCCAGCAGCGGTGACATGAATAGCAATCAGCCCCAGCATTTT	CASSGDMNSNQPQHF
TRBV15	TRBJ2-2	NA	16	TRBD1	TGTGCCACCAGCAGAGGCACGACAGGGACCACCGGGGAGCTGTTTTTT	CATSRGTTGTTGELFF
TRBV7-2	TRBJ2-4	NA	17	TRBD1	TGTGCCAGCAGGGGAATCGGGGGGACAGGGTACAAGAACATTCAGTACTTC	CASRGIGGTGYKNIQYF
TRBV6-5	TRBJ2-6	NA	15	NA	TGTGCCAGCAGTTGGGGAAGGTCTGGGGCCAACGTCCTGACTTTC	CASSWGRSGANVLTF
TRBV2	TRBJ2-1	NA	12	NA	TGTGCCAGCAGGGGGGGTTACAATGAGCAGTTCTTC	CASRGGYNEQFF
TRBV11-2	TRBJ2-7	NA	16	NA	TGTGCCAGCAGCTTTCAACCTAGGCTAGCGCCCTACGAGCAGTACTTC	CASSFQPRLAPYEQYF
TRBV13	TRBJ2-1	NA	20	TRBD2	TGTGCCAGCAGCTCAGCCGATCTAGCGGGGGTGATAAGTACCTACAATGAGCAGTTCTTC	CASSSADLAGVISTYNEQFF
TRBV14	TRBJ2-7	NA	16	NA	TGTGCCAGCAGCCAACTTTGGCTCACCTCTTCTTACGAGCAGTACTTC	CASSQLWLTSSYEQYF
TRBV18	TRBJ1-2	NA	14	NA	TGTGCCAGCTCACCACCAACGTTTAACTATGGCTACACCTTC	CASSPPTFNYGYTF
TRBV5-4	TRBJ1-4	NA	14	NA	TGTGCCAGCAGCCCGGGGGGTTATAATGAAAAACTGTTTTTT	CASSPGGYNEKLFF
TRBV11-2	TRBJ1-5	NA	15	NA	TGTGCCAGCAGCTTAGATGGTGATAGCAATCAGCCCCAGCATTTT	CASSLDGDSNQPQHF
TRBV9	TRBJ2-2	few	16	TRBD2	TGTGCCAGCAGCGTAGTGACTAGCCGGAACACCGGGGAGCTGTTTTTT	CASSVVTSRNTGELFF
TRBV28	TRBJ1-2	NA	15	TRBD1	TGTGCCAGCAGCGTACCGGACAGGGCTAACTATGGCTACACCTTC	CASSVPDRANYGYTF
TRBV7-2	TRBJ2-3	NA	15	NA	TGTGCCAGCAGCTTAGGCTCGGTGATCACAGATACGCAGTATTTT	CASSLGSVITDTQYF
TRBV29-1	TRBJ2-3	NA	15	TRBD2	TGCAGCGTTGAAGCCCGGCGGGAGGTGAGAGATACGCAGTATTTT	CSVEARREVRDTQYF
TRBV19	TRBJ2-7	few	13	NA	TGTGCCAGTAGTCCCGGACATACCTACGAGCAGTACTTC	CASSPGHTYEQYF
TRBV11-3	TRBJ1-5	NA	15	TRBD1	TGTGCCAGCAGGGACAGGGTGTTCGGCAATCAGCCCCAGCATTTT	CASRDRVFGNQPQHF
TRBV18	TRBJ1-3	NA	15	TRBD1	TGTGCCAGCTCACGACAGGGCTACGTGGGAAACACCATATATTTT	CASSRQGYVGNTIYF
TRBV29-1	TRBJ2-5	NA	13	NA	TGCAGCGTGTTTACAGGAGTCCAAGAGACCCAGTACTTC	CSVFTGVQETQYF